A single T cell receptor (beta chain) is shown here with its context. One junction end does not reproduce the germline sequence, and a read error may be involved. The sample is drawn from a study of tumor and adjacent non-tumor tissue in lung cancer. RNA was extracted from bulk tissue without any cell sorting. Distant lung tissue was collected more than 3 cm away from the tumor edge. TCRbeta libraries were built with three rounds of nested PCR, modified from ARM-PCR. TCRdb called the multiplex PCR reads again in MiXCR, with one record for every CDR3 protein. The table includes approximately 77,000 distinct CDR3 sequences, approximately 78% detected once. In germline, CDR1 is DFQATT, CDR2 SNEGSKA (reference sequence). The CDR3 spans 15 residues.

The specimen was distant non-tumor lung tissue. This chain connects TRBV20-1 to TRBJ2-1; TRBD2 aligns across 12 bases. The TCR was taken from a man aged 55 to 70 with non-small cell lung cancer. CDR3: CSANTASGRANEQFF. CDR3 nucleotides: TGCAGCGCTAACACGGCTAGCGGGAGGGCCAATGAGCAGTTCTTC.